This T cell receptor beta chain was observed in a study of CD8+ T cells in alopecia areata. The overall study: Oral tofacitinib, 5 to 10 mg twice daily, was given in an open-label trial.

About this clone itself: Antigen specificity is unknown.

Treatment: oral pan-JAK inhibitor, 5-10 mg twice daily. Germline V gene lookup returns CDR1 SGHRS and CDR2 YFSETQ. This CDR3 has 15 amino acids. J gave up 5 bases and V 0 bases, and 5 bases lay outside the gene matches. RNA was extracted and reverse transcribed into cDNA as the sequencing template. Some clones are missing from TCRdb's copy, which holds only in-frame ones; the method was immunoSEQ multiplex PCR. The sample has nearly 110,000 clones, roughly 84% seen once. Study results and limitations: Scalp sample sequencing also detects resident alphabeta T cells of normal skin. Tofacitinib yielded significantly lower scalp clonality and fewer expanded CD8+ clones among the top 100. One nonresponder leaves baseline CD8+ expansion's link to response uncertain.

Sequencing used CD8+ T cells sorted from blood, obtained at week 24, from a patient treated with tofacitinib. The receptor's source is a human donor with alopecia areata. V and J are TRBV5-1 and TRBJ2-1; 7 nucleotides agree with TRBD1. This chain's CDR3 is CASSLGQGVNNEQFF. The CDR3 DNA follows: TGCGCCAGCAGCTTGGGCCAGGGGGTAAACAATGAGCAGTTCTTC.